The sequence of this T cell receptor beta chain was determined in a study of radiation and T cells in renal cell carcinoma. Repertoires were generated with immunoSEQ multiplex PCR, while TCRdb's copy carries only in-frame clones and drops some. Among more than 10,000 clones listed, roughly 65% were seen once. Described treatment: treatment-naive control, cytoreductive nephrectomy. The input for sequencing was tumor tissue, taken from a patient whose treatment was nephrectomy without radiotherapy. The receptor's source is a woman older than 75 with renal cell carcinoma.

In DNA form, the CDR3 reads TGTGCCAGCAGGGACAAAGGGAGGTCCTACAATGAGCAGTTCTTC. Translating gives CASRDKGRSYNEQFF. The rearrangement links TRBV7-9 to TRBJ2-1; TRBD2 might be the D (6 bases). The CDR3 spans 15 residues. V lost 6 bases to trimming and J lost 1 base, with 13 bases between them. CDR1 SEHNR and CDR2 FQNEAQ come from the germline V gene (reference sequence). The full variable domain, with the rest looked up from reference TRBV7-9 and TRBJ2-1, is DTGVSQNPRHKITKRGQNVTFRCDPISEHNRLYWYRQTLGQGPEFLTYFQNEAQLEKSRLLSDRFSAERPKGSFSTLEIQRTEQGDSAMYLCASRDKGRSYNEQFFGPGTRLTVL.